This T cell receptor beta chain was sequenced for a study of T cells in localized non-small cell lung cancer. Study-level findings and limits: Without multi-region sequencing, intratumor heterogeneity could not be excluded. Paired adjacent lung recovered a median around 59 of the top 100 tumor clones.

For this clone: Antigen: not known.

Only in-frame clones appear in the TCRdb table, and some are missing; sequencing was by immunoSEQ multiplex PCR. The sample includes about 17,000 clones, about 83% of them seen just once. This TCR came from an older male donor with stage III lung adenocarcinoma. The sequences come from peripheral blood, collected before any cancer treatment.

The CDR3 is CASSLDTGVNEKLFF. The CDR3 DNA follows: TGTGCCAGCAGCTTAGATACAGGGGTTAATGAAAAACTGTTTTTT. The chain carries TRBV7-9 and TRBJ1-4, with 7 positions matching TRBD1. CDR1 and CDR2 from the germline V gene are SEHNR and FQNEAQ (reference sequence). Losses at the gene ends were 1 base for V and 4 bases for J; bases not matched to a gene: 3. The length of the CDR3 is 15 residues.